A selection of T cell receptor beta chains follows, all from one sample in a study of blood T cell repertoires in COVID-19. Using immunoSEQ multiplex PCR, the repertoire was profiled, and TCRdb retains in-frame clones only, with some absent. The repertoire consists of fewer than 95,000 clones, with about 90% occurring once and the leading ten covering around 14%. Sequencing was performed on peripheral blood. These TCRs come from a male donor with acute or convalescent COVID-19. The CDR3 runs from the conserved cysteine through the conserved F or W. The order of the fields is V gene, J gene, D gene, clone size, CDR3 protein, CDR3 DNA. A D gene is named only where the DNA matches it firmly. Clone size is shown for a subset of rows, as once, few, many or a class of expanded clone.

TRBV6-6	TRBJ1-2	TRBD1	.	CAAGGRNYGYTF	TGTGCCGCAGGGGGAAGGAACTATGGCTACACCTTC
TRBV19	TRBJ1-2	TRBD1	once	CASSILDRVYGYTF	TGTGCCAGTAGTATTTTGGACAGGGTGTATGGCTACACCTTC
TRBV28	TRBJ2-7	TRBD1	.	CASRRPGQIFPYEQYF	TGTGCCAGCAGGCGTCCGGGACAGATCTTCCCCTACGAGCAGTACTTC
TRBV4-1	TRBJ2-3	TRBD1	once	CASSQDGDSITDTQYF	TGCGCCAGCAGCCAAGACGGGGACAGCATCACAGATACGCAGTATTTT
TRBV12-5	TRBJ2-6	.	.	CASGLAQGPGANVLTF	TGTGCTAGTGGTTTGGCCCAGGGTCCTGGGGCCAACGTCCTGACTTTC
TRBV5-1	TRBJ2-2	TRBD1	.	CASSSGTGGRTGELFF	TGCGCCAGCAGCTCCGGGACAGGGGGTCGCACCGGGGAGCTGTTTTTT
TRBV7-9	TRBJ2-7	TRBD1	once	CASRTGQEPYEQYF	TGTGCCAGCAGGACGGGACAGGAGCCCTACGAGCAGTACTTC
TRBV9	TRBJ2-7	.	.	CASSVSATGSSGEQYF	TGTGCCAGCAGCGTATCGGCGACAGGCTCTTCCGGGGAGCAGTACTTC
TRBV5-4	TRBJ2-5	.	once	CASSPGQPQETQYF	TGTGCCAGCAGCCCCGGACAGCCGCAAGAGACCCAGTACTTC
TRBV6-1	TRBJ2-5	.	once	CASSEARQETQYF	TGTGCCAGCAGTGAAGCGCGGCAAGAGACCCAGTACTTC
TRBV19	TRBJ2-5	TRBD2	.	CASTQRGGLAGKETQYF	TGTGCCAGTACCCAACGGGGAGGACTAGCGGGGAAAGAGACCCAGTACTTC
TRBV19	TRBJ1-1	TRBD1	.	CASSRLGQGGTEAFF	TGTGCCAGTAGTCGACTCGGACAGGGCGGGACTGAAGCTTTCTTT
TRBV27	TRBJ1-1	.	few	CASSLSVGGGRFKAFF	TGTGCCAGCAGTTTATCAGTGGGGGGAGGTAGGTTTAAAGCTTTCTTT
TRBV11-2	TRBJ2-7	TRBD1	.	CASSRGQGPSYEQYF	TGTGCCAGCAGCCGCGGACAGGGGCCTTCCTACGAGCAGTACTTC
TRBV19	TRBJ1-3	TRBD1	.	CASTPGTGAGNTIYF	TGTGCCAGTACCCCCGGGACAGGGGCTGGAAACACCATATATTTT
TRBV19	TRBJ2-3	TRBD2	.	CASSIDTSGYTDTQYF	TGTGCCAGTAGTATAGACACTAGCGGGTACACAGATACGCAGTATTTT
TRBV7-9	TRBJ1-1	.	.	CASSLGSGRTTEAFF	TGTGCCAGCAGCTTAGGTTCGGGGAGGACCACTGAAGCTTTCTTT
TRBV29-1	TRBJ2-2	.	.	CSVGNLREATGELFF	TGCAGCGTGGGGAACCTCAGGGAGGCCACCGGGGAGCTGTTTTTT
TRBV7-8	TRBJ1-5	.	.	CASSLSGGRYSNQPQHF	TGTGCCAGCAGCTTAAGTGGGGGCAGATATAGCAATCAGCCCCAGCATTTT
TRBV11-3	TRBJ2-1	.	.	CASRGTGGPYNEQFF	TGTGCCAGCAGGGGTACCGGGGGTCCCTACAATGAGCAGTTCTTC
TRBV5-1	TRBJ2-7	TRBD1	.	CASSLAQGGYEQYF	TGCGCCAGCAGCTTGGCACAGGGGGGCTACGAGCAGTACTTC
TRBV19	TRBJ1-1	.	once	CASSNYPGQNTEAFF	TGTGCCAGTAGTAATTACCCGGGACAGAACACTGAAGCTTTCTTT
TRBV11-2	TRBJ2-7	TRBD2	.	CASSLRLAGGRGGHEQYF	TGTGCCAGCAGCCTGAGACTAGCGGGGGGCCGGGGTGGCCACGAGCAGTACTTC
TRBV6-5	TRBJ2-5	.	.	CASKAIGETQYF	TGTGCCAGCAAAGCCATCGGGGAGACCCAGTACTTC
TRBV11-2	TRBJ2-1	.	once	CASVVVAGNGNEQFF	TGTGCCAGTGTAGTCGTGGCGGGGAACGGCAATGAGCAGTTCTTC
TRBV29-1	TRBJ1-1	.	.	CTVGGNTEAFF	TGCACCGTCGGGGGGAACACTGAAGCTTTCTTT
TRBV19	TRBJ1-2	TRBD1	.	CASSMGDRWGYGYTF	TGTGCCAGTTCGATGGGGGACAGGTGGGGATATGGCTACACCTTC
TRBV24-1	TRBJ2-3	TRBD2	.	CATSDPSGGSTDTQYF	TGTGCCACCAGTGATCCTAGCGGGGGTTCCACAGATACGCAGTATTTT
TRBV25-1	TRBJ2-5	TRBD2	.	CASSALAAQETQYF	TGTGCCAGCAGTGCACTAGCGGCCCAAGAGACCCAGTACTTC
TRBV5-1	TRBJ1-1	.	.	CASSFTGTMNTEAFF	TGCGCCAGCAGCTTTACAGGGACCATGAACACTGAAGCTTTCTTT
TRBV6-1	TRBJ2-5	TRBD2	.	CASSEAAGGVRETQYF	TGTGCCAGCAGTGAAGCGGCGGGGGGGGTTCGGGAGACCCAGTACTTC
TRBV15	TRBJ1-6	.	.	CATSRVRAGTPLHF	TGTGCCACCAGCAGAGTAAGGGCAGGGACACCCCTCCACTTT
TRBV9	TRBJ1-1	TRBD1	.	CASSVQGDTEAFF	TGTGCCAGCAGCGTGCAGGGGGACACTGAAGCTTTCTTT
TRBV30	TRBJ1-1	TRBD1	.	CAWTGQGEGNTEAFF	TGTGCCTGGACGGGACAGGGCGAGGGGAACACTGAAGCTTTCTTT
TRBV10-1	TRBJ1-6	.	.	CASPQPVGDSPLHF	TGCGCCAGCCCGCAACCTGTAGGGGATTCACCCCTCCACTTT
TRBV19	TRBJ2-1	.	.	CASLDWLGNEQFF	TGTGCCAGTTTGGACTGGCTGGGTAATGAGCAGTTCTTC
TRBV5-1	TRBJ2-1	TRBD2	.	CASSGGTSDRNEQFF	TGCGCCAGCAGTGGTGGGACTAGCGATCGCAATGAGCAGTTCTTC
TRBV2	TRBJ1-5	.	.	CASSEGRGEYSNQPQHF	TGTGCCAGCAGTGAAGGCAGGGGCGAATATAGCAATCAGCCCCAGCATTTT
TRBV7-9	TRBJ2-1	TRBD1	.	CASSFRQGSNEQFF	TGTGCCAGCAGCTTCCGACAGGGTAGCAATGAGCAGTTCTTC
TRBV2	TRBJ1-5	.	.	CASSGPGGGDQPQHF	TGTGCCAGCAGTGGCCCGGGAGGGGGAGACCAGCCCCAGCATTTT
TRBV27	TRBJ2-7	.	.	CASSFRGLEYF	TGTGCCAGCAGTTTTCGGGGATTGGAGTACTTC
TRBV5-6	TRBJ2-7	.	.	CASRRTGTDNYEQYF	TGTGCCAGCAGACGTACCGGGACTGACAACTACGAGCAGTACTTC
TRBV6-5	TRBJ1-1	.	.	CASKRAGGEAFF	TGTGCCAGCAAACGGGCTGGAGGTGAAGCTTTCTTT
TRBV7-2	TRBJ1-5	TRBD1	.	CASSLDRGRGYGDQPQHF	TGTGCCAGCAGCTTGGACAGGGGGCGCGGTTATGGCGATCAGCCCCAGCATTTT
TRBV12-5	TRBJ2-3	.	.	CASAGQLSTDTQYF	TGTGCTAGTGCCGGACAGCTTAGCACAGATACGCAGTATTTT
TRBV5-1	TRBJ2-2	.	.	CASSLGTEGGELFF	TGCGCCAGCAGCTTAGGAACAGAGGGCGGGGAGCTGTTTTTT
TRBV9	TRBJ2-5	.	.	CASSVAAWGDWETQYF	TGTGCCAGCAGCGTAGCGGCGTGGGGGGACTGGGAGACCCAGTACTTC
TRBV29-1	TRBJ1-1	TRBD1	.	CSVRTGLVNTEAFF	TGCAGCGTTAGGACAGGGCTGGTGAACACTGAAGCTTTCTTT
TRBV6-5	TRBJ1-1	.	many	CASSYLGAEAFF	TGTGCCAGCAGTTACCTCGGGGCTGAAGCTTTCTTT
TRBV7-3	TRBJ2-3	TRBD2	.	CASSLYPGGSSQYF	TGTGCCAGCAGCCTGTACCCCGGGGGGTCTAGTCAGTATTTT
TRBV5-4	TRBJ2-3	TRBD1	.	CASSSWTGAPDTQYF	TGTGCCAGCAGCTCATGGACAGGGGCACCAGATACGCAGTATTTT
TRBV14	TRBJ1-3	.	once	CASSQDYSGNTIYF	TGTGCCAGCAGCCAAGACTACTCTGGAAACACCATATATTTT
TRBV27	TRBJ1-1	TRBD1	.	CASSSGQGLRNTEAFF	TGTGCCAGCAGTTCGGGACAGGGCCTGAGGAACACTGAAGCTTTCTTT